This T cell receptor (beta chain) appears in the sequencing data of a study of spatial heterogeneity in lung cancer. This CDR3 has 14 amino acids. The V segment lost 4 bases and the J segment 5 bases; nucleotides outside the gene matches: 4. Time point specified: sample taken at primary tumor resection. Unsorted tumor, nontumor lung tissue or cryopreserved PBMC supplied the whole RNA. This clonotype has ten or more counts. A single record per CDR3 protein comes from TCRdb applying MiXCR to the 5' RACE reads. This repertoire shows approximately 82,000 distinct CDR3 sequences, about 12% found once; its top ten account for 3.5% to 5.5%.

This sample comprised PBMCs, obtained at surgery. J is TRBJ2-7 and V is TRBV12-3 or TRBV12-4; 11 positions match TRBD1. The clonotype originates from a male donor with early-stage non-small cell lung cancer. The CDR3 DNA is TGTGCCAGCAGTTGGACAGGGGGCCGGGACGAGCAGTACTTC. It is translated as CASSWTGGRDEQYF.